These 19 T cell receptor beta chains were sequenced from one sample in a study of blood T cell repertoires in COVID-19 (dated by TCRdb to between 2020 and 2021). Libraries were built with the immunoSEQ multiplex PCR assay. TCRdb provides this immuneACCESS table in a form limited to in-frame rearrangements. Some clones are lacking; in checked studies, under half of them reflect an unresolved V gene, and why the rest are absent is not known. This sample has roughly 260,000 clones in its table, and about 87% of those were observed once. The ten largest clones represent 2% to 3% of the sample. The sequencing input was PBMCs or T cells enriched from blood (not recorded which). The receptor set was obtained from a woman aged 25-40 years with acute COVID-19.

This chain connects TRBV3-1 (or the pseudogene TRBV3-2) to TRBJ2-1; 7 nucleotides agree with TRBD2. CDR3 length equals 15 residues. Germline assignment: CDR1 LGHDT and CDR2 YNNKEL (reference sequence). Unmatched junction bases numbered 4, after V lost 0 bases and J lost 5 bases. The CDR3 DNA sequence: TGTGCCAGCAGCCAAGACCGGCTAGCGGACAATGAGCAGTTCTTC. Its translation is CASSQDRLADNEQFF.

The chain carries TRBV2 and TRBJ2-5; maybe TRBD1 (6 bases). Between the trimmed V and J ends, which lost 3 bases and 5 bases, there was a span of 13 bases. Germline V lookup: CDR1 SNHLY, CDR2 FYNNEI. The CDR3 extends over 14 amino acids. The chain's CDR3 is CASSEASRGETQYF. Here the CDR3 DNA reads TGTGCCAGCAGTGAGGCTAGTAGGGGGGAGACCCAGTACTTC.

The V gene is TRBV2, the J gene TRBJ2-3; tentatively, D is TRBD1 (6 bases). Germline CDR1 reads SNHLY; CDR2 reads FYNNEI. V lost 5 bases to trimming and J lost 4 bases, with 13 bases between them. This CDR3 is built from 14 residues. CDR3 in amino acids: CASSSGHAADTQYF. The CDR3 DNA reads as TGTGCCAGCAGTTCGGGACACGCCGCAGATACGCAGTATTTT.

The chain uses TRBV30 and TRBJ1-1; the D is unclear. Trimming removed 4 bases at V and 0 bases at J, with 9 bases between. Germline V CDR1 and CDR2: GTSNPN, SVGIG (reference sequence). The CDR3 has 13 amino acids. In DNA, the CDR3 is TGTGCCTGGACCCAGTTAATGAACACTGAAGCTTTCTTT. Its protein product is CAWTQLMNTEAFF.

This clone was seen a single time. The chain recombines TRBV4-1 with TRBJ1-1; the match to TRBD1 covers 7 bases. The CDR3 has 16 amino acids. Looked up from germline, CDR1 is MGHRA and CDR2 is YSYEKL. After removal of 0 bases from V and 5 bases from J, the junction contained 9 bases not matched to a gene. The CDR3 loop is CASSQDPKTGRTEAFF. The DNA for the CDR3 is TGCGCCAGCAGCCAAGATCCTAAGACAGGGAGGACTGAAGCTTTCTTT.

This chain connects TRBV6-5 to TRBJ1-3; tentative D call: TRBD1 (5 bases). The CDR3 extends over 14 amino acids. The V end was cut by 6 bases, the J end by 3 bases, with 12 bases between. Germline CDR1 MNHEY, CDR2 SVGAGI. The CDR3, as DNA: TGTGCCAGCAGCCCCAGCCAGGGTGGAAACACCATATATTTT. It encodes CASSPSQGGNTIYF.

This chain links TRBV2 with TRBJ1-4; TRBD1 matches at 10 bases. V lost 3 bases and J lost 2; bases outside the gene matches: 6. This CDR3 comprises 17 residues. CDR1 SNHLY and CDR2 FYNNEI come from the germline V gene. The CDR3 sequence: CASSERTGGATNEKLFF. CDR3 coding DNA: TGTGCCAGCAGTGAGAGGACAGGGGGGGCCACTAATGAAAAACTGTTTTTT. Variable domain in full (rest from reference TRBV2 and TRBJ1-4): EPEVTQTPSHQVTQMGQEVILRCVPISNHLYFYWYRQILGQKVEFLVSFYNNEISEKSEIFDDQFSVERPDGSNFTLKIRSTKLEDSAMYFCASSERTGGATNEKLFFGSGTQLSVL.

The V gene is TRBV11-2, the J gene TRBJ1-4; tentatively, D is TRBD1 (5 bases). Per the germline V gene, CDR1 is SGHAT and CDR2 is FQNNGV. The CDR3 runs to 14 residues. Trimming took 5 bases from V and 8 from J, leaving 15 bases between them. CDR3 in amino acids: CASSAGPWGEKLFF. Here the CDR3 DNA reads TGTGCCAGCAGCGCGGGGCCTTGGGGCGAAAAACTGTTTTTT.

The chain combines TRBV30 with TRBJ2-3; 13 bases line up with TRBD2. With 1 base clipped from V and 2 bases from J, the junction kept 3 bases outside the gene matches. The CDR3 extends over 16 amino acids. Germline values: CDR1 GTSNPN, CDR2 SVGIG (reference sequence). The CDR3 loop is CAWSEGLAGITDTQYF. The CDR3 nucleotides read TGTGCCTGGAGTGAGGGACTAGCGGGGATCACAGATACGCAGTATTTT.

This clone showed up just once. The chain employs TRBV19 and TRBJ1-4; TRBD1 might be the D (5 bases). Germline assignment: CDR1 LNHDA and CDR2 SQIVND (reference sequence). The CDR3 runs to 13 residues. The V end lost 7 bases, the J end lost 6 bases, and 12 bases lay between the germline ends. As DNA, the CDR3 is TGTGCCAGTACCAGGGCACGGGATGAAAAACTGTTTTTT. Translation: CASTRARDEKLFF.

This chain connects TRBV30 to TRBJ1-2; no clear D. This CDR3 has 14 residues. The V end was cut by 1 base, the J end by 5 bases, with 14 bases between. Per the germline V gene, CDR1 is GTSNPN and CDR2 is SVGIG (reference sequence). This CDR3 is CAWSAWRTLYGYTF. CDR3 nucleotides: TGTGCCTGGAGTGCCTGGAGGACGCTTTATGGCTACACCTTC.

The chain couples TRBV9 to TRBJ2-1; 10 bases are shared with TRBD2. This CDR3 region has 15 residues. The germline CDR1 and CDR2 sequences are SGDLS and YYNGEE. Trimming at V came to 3 bases and at J to 2 bases, leaving 2 bases not matched to a gene. CDR3 DNA sequence: TGTGCCAGCAGCGGTCTAGCGGGGGCCTACAATGAGCAGTTCTTC. It yields the protein CASSGLAGAYNEQFF.

The chain combines TRBV2 with TRBJ2-2; D not certain. Trimming cost V 1 base and J 2 bases, with 8 bases left between them. This CDR3 has 15 amino acids. Germline values: CDR1 SNHLY, CDR2 FYNNEI. CDR3 nucleotides: TGTGCCAGCAGTGAAGGACTGATTAACACCGGGGAGCTGTTTTTT. Protein: CASSEGLINTGELFF. The full variable domain, its missing parts supplied by reference TRBV2 and TRBJ2-2, is EPEVTQTPSHQVTQMGQEVILRCVPISNHLYFYWYRQILGQKVEFLVSFYNNEISEKSEIFDDQFSVERPDGSNFTLKIRSTKLEDSAMYFCASSEGLINTGELFFGEGSRLTVL.

J is TRBJ2-7 and V is TRBV10-2, with D hard to call. Germline CDR1 is WSHSY and CDR2 is SAAADI. This CDR3 region has 13 residues. Trimming stripped 4 bases from V and 5 bases from J, with 12 bases between. The DNA for the CDR3 is TGCGCCAGCAGTGTGGCGTTCCGGGACGAGCAGTACTTC. Translated, it gives CASSVAFRDEQYF.

The genes are TRBV2 and TRBJ1-5, with D maybe TRBD1 (5 bases). The CDR3 loop spans 15 amino acids. Looked up from germline, CDR1 is SNHLY and CDR2 is FYNNEI. V was trimmed by 1 base and J by 8 bases, leaving 15 bases between them. The CDR3 region is CASSEGTSLREPQHF. CDR3 nucleotides: TGTGCCAGCAGTGAAGGGACTAGCCTCAGGGAGCCCCAGCATTTT. The full variable domain, its missing parts supplied by reference TRBV2 and TRBJ1-5, is EPEVTQTPSHQVTQMGQEVILRCVPISNHLYFYWYRQILGQKVEFLVSFYNNEISEKSEIFDDQFSVERPDGSNFTLKIRSTKLEDSAMYFCASSEGTSLREPQHFGDGTRLSIL.

The chain has TRBV10-1 and TRBJ1-2, with D possibly TRBD1 on 5 matching bases. The CDR3 has 13 residues. CDR1 and CDR2 from the germline V gene are WNHNN and SYGVQD (reference sequence). V shed 4 bases and J shed 1 base, with 7 bases lying between them. Here the CDR3 DNA reads TGCGCCAGCAGTGGACAGCTTAACTATGGCTACACCTTC. This sequence encodes CASSGQLNYGYTF.

This CDR3 is CASSRSGGANNEQFF. The DNA for the CDR3 is TGTGCCAGCAGCCGTAGCGGGGGGGCTAACAATGAGCAGTTCTTC. The chain uses TRBV13 and TRBJ2-1; 11 positions agree with TRBD2. CDR3 length: 15 amino acids. The germline CDR1 and CDR2 sequences are PRHDT and FYEKMQ (reference sequence). Trimming at V came to 5 bases and at J to 5 bases, leaving 5 bases not matched to a gene.

The chain recombines TRBV18 with TRBJ2-7; a possible D gene is TRBD2 (5 bases). Looked up from germline, CDR1 is KGHSH and CDR2 is LQKENI. V was shortened by 2 bases and J by 4 bases, with 12 bases between the two germline ends. The CDR3 extends over 14 amino acids. DNA of the CDR3: TGTGCCAGCTCACCAGGGGAGTCTGGGTACGAGCAGTACTTC. Protein product: CASSPGESGYEQYF.

The chain links TRBV29-1 to TRBJ1-2; no clear D. The CDR3 extends over 11 amino acids. V dropped 7 bases and J dropped 3 bases, with 9 bases sitting between them. Germline assignment: CDR1 SQVTM and CDR2 ANQGSEA. The CDR3 nucleotides read TGCAGCGCCAACAGTCACTATGGCTACACCTTC. Translating it yields CSANSHYGYTF. Filled out from reference TRBV29-1 and TRBJ1-2, the complete variable domain reads SAVISQKPSRDICQRGTSLTIQCQVDSQVTMMFWYRQQPGQSLTLIATANQGSEATYESGFVIDKFPISRPNLTFSTLTVSNMSPEDSSIYLCSANSHYGYTFGSGTRLTVV.